A single sample gave rise to the 29 T cell receptor beta chains below, sequenced in a study of T-cell memory formation after mild COVID-19. MiXCR was run by TCRdb on the 5' RACE reads, yielding one entry per CDR3 protein. The sample carries 35,000 to 40,000 distinct CDR3 sequences, roughly 6.1% recorded once. The specimen sequenced was PBMCs or a T cell subset sorted from them (not recorded which). Receptors originate from an adult who had mild COVID-19 (a few samples of this study predate the infection). Cell type and time point are not known.

This clonotype was counted ten times or more. The chain combines TRBV7-9 with TRBJ2-7, with D maybe TRBD2 (5 bases). CDR1 is SEHNR, CDR2 FQNEAQ, per germline (reference sequence). The V and J ends lost 1 base and 6 bases respectively, with 10 bases between them. The CDR3 is 13 amino acids. CDR3 nucleotides: TGTGCCAGCAGCTTAGACATGAGCGGCGAGCAGTACTTC. Protein sequence: CASSLDMSGEQYF.

This clonotype was found many times. Here the CDR3 DNA reads TGTGCCACCAGTTCCGGCTATGGCTACACCTTC. It encodes CATSSGYGYTF. This rearrangement joins TRBV24-1 to TRBJ1-2; D gene unclear. The V gene's germline CDR1 is KGHDR and CDR2 SFDVKD. V was cut by 6 bases and J by 4 bases, with 5 bases left in between. The CDR3 has 11 amino acids.

This clonotype has a count of ten or more. This sequence joins TRBV4-2 and TRBJ2-1; 8 bases align to TRBD2. Per germline, CDR1 LGHNA and CDR2 YNFKEQ. The CDR3 loop spans 16 amino acids. V gave up 8 bases and J gave up 0 bases; unmatched junction bases: 9. The DNA of the CDR3 is TGTGCCAGCGGCCTCTCCGGGACTAGCTCCTACAATGAGCAGTTCTTC. Its translation: CASGLSGTSSYNEQFF.

This clonotype was picked up many times. DNA of the CDR3: TGTGCCAGCTCACAGGCGGCCGTCAATGAGCAGTTCTTC. This sequence encodes CASSQAAVNEQFF. The rearrangement joins TRBV18 to TRBJ2-1, with unresolved D. The CDR3 runs 13 residues. The germline V gene has CDR1 KGHSH and CDR2 LQKENI. Trimming left V 4 bases short and J 6 bases short, with 10 bases between.

The rearrangement joins TRBV3-1 to TRBJ2-2; D may be TRBD1 (6 bases). Germline-derived CDR1 and CDR2 are LGHDT and YNNKEL (reference sequence). This CDR3 region has 17 residues. V was cut by 0 bases and J by 3 bases, with 14 bases left in between. CDR3 loop: CASSQDGWTAYTGELFF. The CDR3 bases are TGTGCCAGCAGCCAAGATGGGTGGACAGCGTACACCGGGGAGCTGTTTTTT.

This clonotype appeared many times. The chain recombines TRBV5-1 with TRBJ2-5; maybe TRBD1 (6 bases). The CDR3 covers 16 residues. Per the germline V gene, CDR1 is SGHRS and CDR2 is YFSETQ. Deletions cut 4 bases from V and 5 bases from J, with 21 bases between. The CDR3 here is CASSRPPRQVRETQYF. The CDR3 coding sequence is TGCGCCAGCAGCCGCCCCCCACGACAGGTTAGGGAGACCCAGTACTTC.

This chain links TRBV24-1 with TRBJ1-2; D remains ambiguous. This CDR3 comprises 14 residues. V lost 2 bases to trimming and J lost 3 bases, with 9 bases between them. Looked up from germline, CDR1 is KGHDR and CDR2 is SFDVKD. The CDR3: CATSDYMGDYGYTF. As DNA, the CDR3 is TGTGCCACCAGTGATTACATGGGAGACTATGGCTACACCTTC.

Comment on this clonotype: A read error may account for a junction end that differs from germline. V is TRBV20-1 and J is TRBJ2-3; the match to TRBD2 covers 7 bases. Looked up from germline, CDR1 is DFQATT and CDR2 is SNEGSKA (reference sequence). The CDR3 is 15 amino acids. The CDR3 bases are TGCAGAGCTAGAGATCCACACAGCGGGATAGATACGCAGTATTTT. Protein product: CRARDPHSGIDTQYF.

This clonotype turned up a few times. This chain connects TRBV19 to TRBJ2-7; perhaps TRBD1 as D (6 bases). Germline assignment: CDR1 LNHDA and CDR2 SQIVND (reference sequence). Trimming removed 3 bases from V and 4 bases from J, with 16 bases in between. The CDR3 sequence is 15 residues long. The CDR3 is CASSMRGTTGYEQYF. In DNA, the CDR3 is TGTGCCAGTAGTATGCGAGGGACAACGGGTTACGAGCAGTACTTC.

This clonotype was picked up a small number of times. This sequence joins TRBV27 and TRBJ1-1; D uncertain. Germline values: CDR1 MNHEY, CDR2 SMNVEV (reference sequence). There are 14 residues in the CDR3. V was pared by 4 bases and J by 0 bases, with 9 bases between. The CDR3 reads CASSSWGMNTEAFF. The CDR3 nucleotides are TGTGCCAGCAGTTCGTGGGGAATGAACACTGAAGCTTTCTTT.

This clonotype was recorded many times. This chain uses TRBV7-3 with TRBJ2-1; TRBD2 is a possible D gene (6 bases). V dropped 4 bases and J dropped 5 bases, with 12 bases sitting between them. The CDR3 is made up of 14 amino acids. Germline assignment: CDR1 SGHTA and CDR2 FQGTGA. As DNA, the CDR3 is TGTGCCAGCAGCTCGGCTAGCGCAAACAATGAGCAGTTCTTC. This codes for CASSSASANNEQFF.

A few counts support this clonotype. J is TRBJ1-2 and V is TRBV27; D perhaps matches TRBD1 (5 bases). The CDR3 has 13 residues. The germline CDR1 and CDR2 sequences are MNHEY and SMNVEV (reference sequence). V lost 7 bases to trimming and J lost 7 bases, with 16 bases between them. CDR3 DNA sequence: TGTGCCAGCAAAAGGGGAACGTTTGGTGGCTACACCTTC. The encoded protein is CASKRGTFGGYTF.

This clonotype is labeled as medium-sized. The chain employs TRBV11-2 and TRBJ2-3, with D hard to call. The germline gives CDR1 SGHAT, CDR2 FQNNGV. There are 12 residues in the CDR3. The V end lost 6 bases, the J end lost 3 bases, and 7 bases lay between the germline ends. In DNA form, the CDR3 reads TGTGCCAGCAGTTACCATACAGATACGCAGTATTTT. Protein sequence: CASSYHTDTQYF.

This clonotype was observed a few times. The chain carries TRBV6-6 and TRBJ1-2; 8 bases fit TRBD1. The CDR3 loop spans 16 amino acids. V lost 5 bases, J lost 3 bases, and 11 bases stayed unmatched. Looked up from germline, CDR1 is MNHNY and CDR2 is SVGAGI (reference sequence). The CDR3 sequence is CASSPTGALSYYGYTF. For the CDR3, the DNA is TGTGCCAGCAGTCCGACAGGGGCCCTCTCTTACTATGGCTACACCTTC.

This clonotype was found a few times. The CDR3: CASSPTGWSPNYGYTF. CDR3 DNA: TGCGCCAGCAGCCCGACAGGGTGGTCTCCTAACTATGGCTACACCTTC. The chain couples TRBV5-1 to TRBJ1-2; 7 bases line up with TRBD1. The CDR3 is 16 amino acids. V gave up 4 bases and J gave up 0 bases; unmatched junction bases: 9. CDR1 and CDR2 from the germline V gene are SGHRS and YFSETQ.

Many counts were recorded for this clonotype. In nucleotides, the CDR3 is TGTGCCAGCAGCTTTGGACAGGGGAGCAATGAGCAGTTCTTC. Amino acid sequence: CASSFGQGSNEQFF. The rearrangement links TRBV11-3 to TRBJ2-1; 9 bases are a match to TRBD1. The CDR3 contains 14 residues. The V gene end was trimmed by 3 bases and the J gene end by 6 bases; junction bases not matched to a gene: 3. Looked up from germline, CDR1 is SGHNT and CDR2 is YENEEA.

This chain links TRBV5-1 with TRBJ2-2; D is ambiguous. The V end lost 7 bases, the J end lost 4 bases, and 8 bases lay between the germline ends. Germline CDR1 is SGHRS and CDR2 is YFSETQ. This CDR3 region has 12 residues. The CDR3 region is CASQDITGELFF. In DNA form, the CDR3 reads TGCGCCAGCCAGGATATCACCGGGGAGCTGTTTTTT.

The V and J genes are TRBV5-1 and TRBJ1-4; the match to TRBD1 covers 7 bases. V was clipped by 4 bases and J by 6 bases; unmatched bases: 9. Germline CDR1 reads SGHRS; CDR2 reads YFSETQ. The CDR3 has 15 residues. The CDR3 reads CASSGEGQPYEKLFF. CDR3 nucleotide sequence: TGCGCCAGCAGCGGAGAGGGACAGCCATATGAAAAACTGTTTTTT.

The sample holds many counts of this clonotype. This chain uses TRBV12-3 or TRBV12-4 with TRBJ2-7; D remains ambiguous. The CDR3 runs 15 residues. Trimming took off 3 bases at V and 2 bases at J, with 14 bases between the two ends. The CDR3: CASSFSRNPTYEQYF. The CDR3 coding sequence is TGTGCCAGCAGTTTCTCCCGAAACCCCACCTACGAGCAGTACTTC.

In its sample, this clonotype was seen many times. The V and J genes are TRBV7-2 and TRBJ2-3; 14 nucleotides match TRBD2. Germline V lookup: CDR1 SGHTA, CDR2 FQGNSA. V shed 5 bases and J 2 bases; nucleotides not matched to a gene: 6. The CDR3 is 17 residues long. This CDR3 reads CASSRGLAGAATDTQYF. CDR3 coding DNA: TGTGCCAGCAGCAGGGGACTAGCGGGAGCCGCCACAGATACGCAGTATTTT.

With regard to this clonotype: One base away lies a much larger clone, so this may be a sequencing read error. This chain links TRBV29-1 with TRBJ1-2; no definite D call. Trimming removed 3 bases at V and 4 bases at J, with 12 bases between. CDR1 SQVTM and CDR2 ANQGSEA come from the germline V gene. This CDR3 is built from 13 residues. CDR3 residues: CSVDQVIPYGYTF. The CDR3 DNA follows: TGCAGCGTTGACCAGGTGATCCCCTATGGCTACACCTTC.

This chain joins TRBV11-3 and TRBJ2-7; 14 bases are a match to TRBD2. Germline V gene sequence: CDR1 SGHNT, CDR2 YENEEA. The CDR3 totals 15 residues. Trimming took 5 bases from V and 5 from J; bases not matched to a gene: 5. As DNA, the CDR3 is TGTGCCAGCAGCGACAGGACTAGCGGGAGGAACGAGCAGTACTTC. The encoded protein is CASSDRTSGRNEQYF.

V usage is TRBV18 and J usage is TRBJ1-2; D not resolved. Deletions cut 0 bases from V and 9 bases from J, with 8 bases between. Germline CDR1 reads KGHSH; CDR2 reads LQKENI. The CDR3 consists of 12 residues. CDR3 protein: CASSPPTASYTF. CDR3 DNA: TGTGCCAGCTCACCACCGACCGCAAGCTACACCTTC.

This clonotype was found a few times. The V and J genes are TRBV9 and TRBJ1-1; tentative D call: TRBD1 (6 bases). The ends were cut back, 4 bases at V and 1 base at J, with 14 bases in the middle. This CDR3 comprises 15 residues. CDR1 SGDLS and CDR2 YYNGEE come from the germline V gene. This CDR3 is CASSPDGGRNTEAFF. In nucleotides, the CDR3 is TGTGCCAGCAGCCCGGACGGGGGCAGGAACACTGAAGCTTTCTTT.

The V gene is TRBV2, the J gene TRBJ2-2, with D possibly being TRBD1 (5 bases). The germline gives CDR1 SNHLY, CDR2 FYNNEI. This CDR3 is built from 17 residues. V lost 2 bases and J lost 4, with 17 bases in between. CDR3 in amino acids: CASSELGQMVGTGELFF. CDR3 coding DNA: TGTGCCAGCAGTGAACTGGGGCAGATGGTAGGCACCGGGGAGCTGTTTTTT. The variable domain in full, with the rest retrieved from reference TRBV2 and TRBJ2-2, is EPEVTQTPSHQVTQMGQEVILRCVPISNHLYFYWYRQILGQKVEFLVSFYNNEISEKSEIFDDQFSVERPDGSNFTLKIRSTKLEDSAMYFCASSELGQMVGTGELFFGEGSRLTVL.

The table lists this clonotype with a few counts. The chain has TRBV25-1 and TRBJ1-4, with D tentatively TRBD1 (5 bases). CDR3 size: 14 residues. Trimming removed 1 base from V and 7 bases from J, with 10 bases in between. Germline CDR1 MGHDK, CDR2 SYGVNS. The CDR3 region is CASSESGRSEKLFF. CDR3 sequence (DNA): TGTGCCAGCAGTGAATCGGGACGGAGTGAAAAACTGTTTTTT. Complete variable domain (other parts from reference TRBV25-1 and TRBJ1-4): EADIYQTPRYLVIGTGKKITLECSQTMGHDKMYWYQQDPGMELHLIHYSYGVNSTEKGDLSSESTVSRIRTEHFPLTLESARPSHTSQYLCASSESGRSEKLFFGSGTQLSVL.

This chain links TRBV9 with TRBJ2-1; 10 nucleotides agree with TRBD1. Trimming took 4 bases from V and 7 from J; bases not matched to a gene: 8. The germline gives CDR1 SGDLS, CDR2 YYNGEE. The CDR3 extends over 15 amino acids. The CDR3 coding sequence is TGTGCCAGCAGCCCTACGGGACAGGGGAGGAATGAGCAGTTCTTC. It yields the protein CASSPTGQGRNEQFF.

This clonotype was observed a handful of times. This chain connects TRBV19 to TRBJ2-3, with 8 bases matching TRBD2. Per germline, CDR1 LNHDA and CDR2 SQIVND (reference sequence). Unmatched junction bases numbered 3, after V lost 6 bases and J lost 1 base. This CDR3 region has 14 residues. CDR3 in DNA: TGTGCCAGTAGCCCGACTAGCGGCACAGATACGCAGTATTTT. Protein: CASSPTSGTDTQYF.

The chain couples TRBV9 to TRBJ2-3; 8 bases align to TRBD2. Germline V lookup: CDR1 SGDLS, CDR2 YYNGEE. V lost 2 bases, J lost 0 bases, and 5 bases stayed unmatched. The CDR3 length is 16 residues. The CDR3 loop reads CASSVYSGASTDTQYF. The CDR3 DNA reads as TGTGCCAGCAGCGTCTATAGCGGGGCCAGCACAGATACGCAGTATTTT.